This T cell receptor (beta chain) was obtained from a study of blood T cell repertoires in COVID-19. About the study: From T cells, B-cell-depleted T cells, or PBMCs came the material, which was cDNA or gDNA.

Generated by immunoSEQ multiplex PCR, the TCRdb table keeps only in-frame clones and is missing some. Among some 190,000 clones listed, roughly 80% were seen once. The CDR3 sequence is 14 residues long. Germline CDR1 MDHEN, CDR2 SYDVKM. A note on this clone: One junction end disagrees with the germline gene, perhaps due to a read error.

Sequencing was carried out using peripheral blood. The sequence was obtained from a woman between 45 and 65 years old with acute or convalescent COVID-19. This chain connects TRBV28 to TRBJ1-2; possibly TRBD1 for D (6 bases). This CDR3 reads CASTLQGWGYGYTF. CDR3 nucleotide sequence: TGTGCCAGCACTTTACAGGGCTGGGGCTATGGCTACACCTTC.